This T cell receptor beta chain was documented in a study of CD8 T cells in Susac syndrome. General study points: The study conceded that relatively few individuals underwent its TCR sequencing and HLA analysis.

The germline V gene encodes CDR1 SNHLY and CDR2 FYNNEI. The V and J ends lost 0 bases and 1 base, in that order; junction bases with no gene match: 6. This CDR3 has 16 residues. RNA amounts of roughly 0.45 to 1 ug underwent reverse transcription with random hexamers. TCRdb reprocessed the immunoSEQ multiplex PCR reads via MiXCR and lists one record per CDR3 protein. The sample has 150,000 to 200,000 distinct CDR3 sequences; 75% to 95% are singletons. The study sequenced TCR beta in blood CD8+ and CD4+ T cells. Remarks on this clonotype: The antigen is not known.

The sequence came from a human donor with Susac syndrome. The sequenced sample was CD4+ T cells from PBMCs. V gene TRBV2 combines with J gene TRBJ2-7; TRBD1 matches at 7 bases. CDR3 coding DNA: TGTGCCAGCAGTGAAGCTGCGGACAGGCCTTCCTACGAGCAGTACTTC. Translating it yields CASSEAADRPSYEQYF.